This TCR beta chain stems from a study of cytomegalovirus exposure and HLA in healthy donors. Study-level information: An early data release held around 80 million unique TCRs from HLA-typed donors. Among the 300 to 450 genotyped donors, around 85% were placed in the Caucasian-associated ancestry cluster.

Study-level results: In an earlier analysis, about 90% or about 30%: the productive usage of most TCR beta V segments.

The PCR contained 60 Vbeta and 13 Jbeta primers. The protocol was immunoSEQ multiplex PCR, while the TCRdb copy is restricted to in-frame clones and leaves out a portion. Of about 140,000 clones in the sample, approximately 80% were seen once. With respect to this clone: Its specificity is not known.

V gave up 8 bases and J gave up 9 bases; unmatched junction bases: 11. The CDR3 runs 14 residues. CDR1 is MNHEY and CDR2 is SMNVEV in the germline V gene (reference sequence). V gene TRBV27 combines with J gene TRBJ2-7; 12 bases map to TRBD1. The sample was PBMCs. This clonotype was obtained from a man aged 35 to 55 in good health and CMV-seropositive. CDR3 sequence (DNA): TGTGCCAGCGCCTCCTGGGACAGGGGGCGTTGGCAGTACTTC. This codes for CASASWDRGRWQYF.